Below are 4 T cell receptor beta chains sequenced from a single sample in a study of T cell responses to AZD1222 COVID-19 vaccine. Profiled with immunoSEQ multiplex PCR; TCRdb holds only in-frame clones, not every one. Seen here are approximately 77,000 clones, 80% to 90% observed once, and the top ten hold approximately 3.6%. Sequences were derived from peripheral blood, sampled 28 days after the second AZD1222 dose. The receptors here all came from an adult who received the AZD1222 COVID-19 vaccine.

The rearrangement joins TRBV30 to TRBJ2-7; 11 bases match TRBD1. The CDR3 covers 13 residues. J was trimmed by 7 bases and V by 4 bases; bases with no gene match: 6. Looked up from germline, CDR1 is GTSNPN and CDR2 is SVGIG (reference sequence). The DNA of the CDR3 is TGTGCCTGGAACCGGGACAGGGGGAATGAGCAGTACTTC. This gives the protein CAWNRDRGNEQYF.

This chain connects TRBV5-1 to TRBJ2-7; D remains ambiguous. The CDR3 loop spans 15 amino acids. Germline CDR1 is SGHRS and CDR2 is YFSETQ. The V and J ends lost 0 bases and 4 bases respectively, with 14 bases between them. CDR3 loop: CASSLDAGNFYEQYF. DNA for the CDR3: TGCGCCAGCAGCTTGGATGCAGGTAACTTTTACGAGCAGTACTTC. The full variable domain, with the rest looked up from reference TRBV5-1 and TRBJ2-7, is KAGVTQTPRYLIKTRGQQVTLSCSPISGHRSVSWYQQTPGQGLQFLFEYFSETQRNKGNFPGRFSGRQFSNSRSEMNVSTLELGDSALYLCASSLDAGNFYEQYFGPGTRLTVT.

The gene calls are TRBV19 and TRBJ2-7; no definite D call. Germline V CDR1 and CDR2: LNHDA, SQIVND (reference sequence). CDR3 length: 15 residues. Trimming took off 5 bases at V and 7 bases at J, with 21 bases between the two ends. CDR3 sequence (DNA): TGTGCCAGTAGTTCCCGACGGATTGTGGGGATAGAGCAGTACTTC. Protein product: CASSSRRIVGIEQYF. The complete variable domain, with remaining parts taken from reference TRBV19 and TRBJ2-7, reads DGGITQSPKYLFRKEGQNVTLSCEQNLNHDAMYWYRQDPGQGLRLIYYSQIVNDFQKGDIAEGYSVSREKKESFPLTVTSAQKNPTAFYLCASSSRRIVGIEQYFGPGTRLTVT.

The J gene is TRBJ1-1, the V gene TRBV27, with D unresolved. Trimming stripped 2 bases from V and 0 bases from J, with 10 bases between. The CDR3 runs to 15 residues. Germline V lookup: CDR1 MNHEY, CDR2 SMNVEV (reference sequence). CDR3 residues: CASSLAGQMNTEAFF. The CDR3 DNA sequence: TGTGCCAGCAGTTTAGCTGGGCAAATGAACACTGAAGCTTTCTTT.